This T cell receptor (beta chain) came from a study of breast tumors, draining lymph nodes, adjacent tissues. Samples came from axillary lymph nodes draining the breast cancer. This clonotype was seen ten or more times. This CDR3 spans 16 amino acids. Germline lookup yields CDR1 KGHDR and CDR2 SFDVKD. V lost 4 bases to trimming and J lost 6 bases; unmatched junction nucleotides: 7. One entry per CDR3 protein results from TCRdb running MiXCR on the multiplex PCR reads. The sample shows around 190,000 distinct CDR3 sequences, 25% to 40% of them seen only once. The V call is TRBV24-1, the J call TRBJ2-1; 11 bases line up with TRBD1. The receptor comes from a female donor with breast cancer. Some clones in this sample may be carry-over from other donors' samples. Sample: axillary lymph node tissue. The CDR3 DNA reads TGTGCCACCAGTGAGACAGGACAGGGGGCGAGCAATGAGCAGTTCTTC. Translation gives CATSETGQGASNEQFF.